This TCR beta chain comes out of a study of blood T cell repertoires in COVID-19. Study as a whole: PBMCs, B-cell-depleted T cells, or T cells provided the cDNA or gDNA that made up the material.

CDR1 is SNHLY and CDR2 is FYNNEI in the germline V gene. Trimming removed 3 bases at V and 2 bases at J, with 7 bases between. The CDR3 is 13 amino acids. Per the study methods: Cell counts per sample came from amplifying reference gene primers. Data came from immunoSEQ multiplex PCR; TCRdb stores just in-frame clones and leaves some out. V, J and clone size are taken as reported in that table, and D and trimming were inferred from the DNA itself. The table includes around 200,000 clones, over 75% detected once. The V call is TRBV2, the J call TRBJ2-5, with D unclear. The sample taken for sequencing was peripheral blood. The receptor's source is a woman at least 80 years old with active or convalescent COVID-19. The CDR3 reads CASSDLEQETQYF. CDR3 nucleotides: TGTGCCAGCAGTGATCTAGAGCAAGAGACCCAGTACTTC.